Listed here are 4 T cell receptor beta chains from one sample, sequenced in a study of graft-versus-host responses after intestinal transplantation (dated by TCRdb to the early 2020s). Libraries were built with the immunoSEQ multiplex PCR assay. Sourced from immuneACCESS, this table was stored by TCRdb with only in-frame sequences that have V and J called. A share of the clones is absent; for the studies checked, an unresolved V gene accounts for under half, and the remainder has no known explanation. The sample table shows about 19,000 clones, and over 75% are seen once. The leading ten clones occupy more than 1.5% of the sample. This specimen consisted of PBMCs, obtained 357 days after transplant. The origin of the receptors is a human patient who received an intestinal transplant, so some T cells may come from the graft donor.

This chain joins TRBV7-6 and TRBJ2-3, with a tentative D call TRBD1 (5 bases). CDR3 length: 15 residues. Trimming took off 2 bases at V and 3 bases at J, with 12 bases between the two ends. Per germline, CDR1 SGHVS and CDR2 FNYEAQ. The CDR3 region is CASSLQQVGTDTQYF. The CDR3 DNA reads TGTGCCAGCAGCTTACAACAGGTGGGGACAGATACGCAGTATTTT.

The chain uses TRBV23-1 and TRBJ2-2, with D possibly TRBD1 on 6 matching bases. TRBV23-1 is an ORF, and what it does is uncertain. V shed 0 bases and J shed 4 bases, with 12 bases lying between them. The CDR3 spans 16 residues. CDR3 nucleotide sequence: TGCGCCAGCAGTCAATCGGGGACATCCTCCACCGGGGAGCTGTTTTTT. It translates to CASSQSGTSSTGELFF.

The V and J genes are TRBV2 and TRBJ2-5; perhaps D is TRBD1 or TRBD2 (6 bases each). Between the trimmed V and J ends, which lost 1 base and 5 bases, there was a span of 11 bases. This CDR3 spans 14 amino acids. Germline values: CDR1 SNHLY, CDR2 FYNNEI. Written as DNA, the CDR3 is TGTGCCAGCAGTGAAGGGAGGGGGAGGGAGACCCAGTACTTC. Translation: CASSEGRGRETQYF. Looking up the rest from reference TRBV2 and TRBJ2-5 gives the full variable domain: EPEVTQTPSHQVTQMGQEVILRCVPISNHLYFYWYRQILGQKVEFLVSFYNNEISEKSEIFDDQFSVERPDGSNFTLKIRSTKLEDSAMYFCASSEGRGRETQYFGPGTRLLVL.

The rearrangement joins TRBV9 to TRBJ1-2, with TRBD1 matching over 10 bases. V lost 4 bases, J lost 12 bases, and 12 bases stayed unmatched. Per germline, CDR1 SGDLS and CDR2 YYNGEE. The CDR3 covers 14 residues. The CDR3 loop reads CASSTTGTGVWDTF. In DNA form, the CDR3 reads TGTGCCAGCAGCACAACCGGGACAGGGGTGTGGGACACCTTC.